This TCR beta chain was captured in a study of sequential checkpoint blockade in melanoma (dated by TCRdb to between 2017 and 2020). The study in broad terms: Patients were randomized 1:1 to first-line nivolumab followed by ipilimumab (arm A) or ipilimumab followed by nivolumab (arm B). Maintenance nivolumab came after each of the two trial sequences. Beyond this particular receptor, the publication reports: Larger, independent patient cohorts are needed to validate the response-prediction model that combines TCR metrics and mutation burden.

Concerning this clone itself: No antigen is known for it. No base qualities exist here, and no much larger clone lies one base off it.

CDR1 and CDR2 were assigned from the germline V gene (reference sequence) as SEHNR and FQNEAQ. The CDR3 measures 11 amino acids from cysteine to phenylalanine. This entry keeps only the CDR3 DNA: 33 bases, framed from base 1. Germline trimming: 4 bases from V, 7 bases from J; junction bases outside gene matches: 0. The sample's treatment or condition label, decoded: randomized to nivolumab then ipilimumab (arm A) or the reverse (arm B). Prior DNA-damaging chemotherapy had not been received by any trial patient. On a FACS Aria II flow cytometer, live CD3+CD8+ cells that were negative for CD19 and CD56 were sorted from thawed PBMCs. Samples were obtained from patients with melanoma enrolled in CheckMate 064, a randomized, open-label phase II trial of sequential checkpoint blockade. Peripheral blood mononuclear cells were obtained through leukapheresis, purified using Ficoll-Paque, and frozen in human serum containing approximately 10% DMSO. Immediately after sorting, the purity of sorted blood CD3+CD8+ cells was verified to be >95%, after which DNA was extracted.

The immunoSEQ Assay was used to immunosequence TCRbeta CDR3 regions from genomic DNA. Before high-throughput sequencing, genomic DNA was amplified using bias-controlled multiplex PCR. As for the authors' bioinformatics: To quantify the absolute abundance of each unique TCRbeta CDR3 region, the sequences were collapsed and filtered. Clonality, defined as 1 minus Pielou's evenness, was calculated using only productive rearrangements. Clones with significantly greater frequencies in on-treatment versus baseline samples were identified using a previously published method. This is the immuneACCESS table as TCRdb keeps it, with only in-frame sequences that have V and J called. A part of the clones is gone; compared with another copy, unresolved V genes explain less than half, and the rest is unexplained. Clone size and the V and J calls come from that table; the DNA yielded D and trimming. Present in this sample are about 18,000 clones, about 69% of which were seen just once. The ten biggest clones cover approximately 17% of the sample.

The receptor comes from a human donor with melanoma. Sequences were derived from CD8+ T cells sorted from blood (inferred from file names), sampled from a patient given nivolumab and ipilimumab in sequence. The rearranged segments are TRBV7-9 and TRBJ2-5, with 7 middle bases fitting TRBD2. The CDR3 has the sequence CASSSGGTQYF. The DNA is TGTGCCAGCAGCTCGGGGGGGACCCAGTACTTC.